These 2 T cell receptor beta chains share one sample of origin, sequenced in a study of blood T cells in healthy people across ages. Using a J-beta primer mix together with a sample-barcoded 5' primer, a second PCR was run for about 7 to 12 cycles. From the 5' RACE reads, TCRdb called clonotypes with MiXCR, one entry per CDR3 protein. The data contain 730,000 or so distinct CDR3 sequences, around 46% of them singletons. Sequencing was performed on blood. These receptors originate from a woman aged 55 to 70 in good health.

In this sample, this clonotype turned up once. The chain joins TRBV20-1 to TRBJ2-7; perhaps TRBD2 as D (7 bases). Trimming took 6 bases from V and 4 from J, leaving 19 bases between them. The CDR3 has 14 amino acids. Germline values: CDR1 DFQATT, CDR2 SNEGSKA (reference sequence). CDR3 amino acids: CSARGAGAWYEQYF. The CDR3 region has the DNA TGCAGTGCCAGGGGTGCGGGAGCTTGGTACGAGCAGTACTTC.

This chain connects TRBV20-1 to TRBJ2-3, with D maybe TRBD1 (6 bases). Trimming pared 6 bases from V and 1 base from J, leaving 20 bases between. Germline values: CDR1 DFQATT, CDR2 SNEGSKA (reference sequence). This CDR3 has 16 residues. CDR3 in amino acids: CSARGARGLGTDTQYF. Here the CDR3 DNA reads TGCAGTGCCAGGGGAGCGAGAGGGCTCGGCACAGATACGCAGTATTTT.